These 3 T cell receptor beta chains share one sample of origin, sequenced in a study of T cell responses to AZD1222 COVID-19 vaccine. Sequencing was performed with immunoSEQ multiplex PCR; in TCRdb, only in-frame clones are kept and a portion is missing. Among around 78,000 clones listed, about nine tenths were seen once. The specimen was peripheral blood, collected on day 0 of AZD1222 vaccination. These receptors all come from an adult in good health.

This clone has a single count. The rearrangement uses TRBV5-6 and TRBJ1-6; D remains ambiguous. This CDR3 has 12 amino acids. Germline V lookup: CDR1 SGHDT, CDR2 YYEEEE. V was pared by 5 bases and J by 9 bases, with 9 bases between. The CDR3 nucleotides are TGTGCCAGCAGTAGCACACGTTCACCCCTCCACTTT. The encoded protein is CASSSTRSPLHF.

This clone was seen only once. The V call is TRBV20-1, the J call TRBJ1-2; 8 bases are shared with TRBD1. Losses at the gene ends were 3 bases for V and 7 bases for J; bases not matched to a gene: 13. Per the germline V gene, CDR1 is DFQATT and CDR2 is SNEGSKA (reference sequence). The CDR3 runs to 15 residues. The CDR3 sequence: CSASSAQGAMGGYTF. The CDR3, as DNA: TGCAGTGCTAGTTCGGCGCAGGGGGCAATGGGTGGCTACACCTTC.

The chain has TRBV12-3 or TRBV12-4 and TRBJ1-2; the D is unclear. Between the trimmed V and J ends, which lost 10 bases and 7 bases, there was a span of 19 bases. The CDR3 contains 13 residues. The CDR3 loop reads CATAPGWFGGYTF. CDR3 in DNA: TGTGCCACAGCGCCGGGGTGGTTCGGTGGCTACACCTTC.